The next 23 T cell receptor beta chains were all read from a single sample in a study of identical twins. TCRdb used MiXCR to reprocess the 5' RACE reads, holding one entry per CDR3 protein. The repertoire holds 540,000 or so distinct CDR3 sequences, around 24% seen once, with 0.4% to 0.6% in the top ten. The same sample was also studied in work on yellow fever vaccine responses in identical twins.

Sequenced sample: CD4+ T cells sorted from blood. Receptors were obtained from a woman under 30 in good health.

J is TRBJ2-1 and V is TRBV12-3 or TRBV12-4, with TRBD2 as a possible D gene (6 bases). The CDR3 is 14 amino acids. Trimming left V 3 bases short and J 4 bases short, with 10 bases between. The CDR3 is CASSFGDSYNEQFF. CDR3 nucleotides: TGTGCCAGCAGTTTCGGGGACTCTTACAATGAGCAGTTCTTC.

V usage is TRBV2 and J usage is TRBJ2-5; no firm D call. Trimming shortened V by 2 bases and J by 5 bases, and 9 bases separated the two germline ends. This CDR3 spans 13 amino acids. CDR1 is SNHLY, CDR2 FYNNEI, per germline. The CDR3 is CASSEKGRETQYF. The CDR3 DNA reads TGTGCCAGCAGTGAAAAGGGTAGGGAGACCCAGTACTTC.

This clonotype was seen more than once but under ten times. V usage is TRBV7-9 and J usage is TRBJ2-3, with D tentatively TRBD1 (5 bases). The germline V and J ends were trimmed by 5 bases and 3 bases, with 18 bases remaining between them. The CDR3 is made up of 16 amino acids. Germline CDR1 SEHNR, CDR2 FQNEAQ (reference sequence). The CDR3 spells CASSPPRTFLTDTQYF. CDR3 coding DNA: TGTGCCAGCAGCCCCCCCCGGACATTCCTAACAGATACGCAGTATTTT. Full variable domain (remainder filled in from reference TRBV7-9 and TRBJ2-3): DTGVSQNPRHKITKRGQNVTFRCDPISEHNRLYWYRQTLGQGPEFLTYFQNEAQLEKSRLLSDRFSAERPKGSFSTLEIQRTEQGDSAMYLCASSPPRTFLTDTQYFGPGTRLTVL.

This clonotype was counted between two and nine times. J is TRBJ2-7 and V is TRBV12-3 or TRBV12-4, with 8 bases matching TRBD1. The CDR3 covers 15 residues. Trimming cost V 7 bases and J 7 bases; bases outside gene matches: 15. CDR3 coding DNA: TGTGCCAGCACCTATTGGACAGGGCTCAGCGAAGAGCAGTACTTC. Translated: CASTYWTGLSEEQYF.

This clonotype was seen a single time. The chain employs TRBV2 and TRBJ2-2; perhaps TRBD2 as D (6 bases). V was clipped by 7 bases and J by 5 bases, with 17 bases between them. The CDR3 covers 15 residues. Per germline, CDR1 SNHLY and CDR2 FYNNEI. CDR3 sequence reads: CASNTNSAGTGELFF. The CDR3 DNA follows: TGTGCCAGCAATACTAACAGCGCGGGGACCGGGGAGCTGTTTTTT.

The gene calls are TRBV7-9 and TRBJ2-1; D is undetermined. The CDR3 is made up of 13 amino acids. Germline lookup yields CDR1 SEHNR and CDR2 FQNEAQ (reference sequence). Trimming pared 2 bases from V and 6 bases from J, leaving 8 bases between. The chain's CDR3 is CASSLRLGNEQFF. The CDR3 nucleotides are TGTGCCAGCAGCTTAAGACTGGGCAATGAGCAGTTCTTC.

This clonotype was observed many times. The genes are TRBV5-1 and TRBJ2-3; no definite D call. The V gene lost 5 bases and the J gene lost 2 bases, with 12 bases spanning the gap. The V gene's germline CDR1 is SGHRS and CDR2 YFSETQ. The CDR3 is 14 amino acids. The CDR3: CASSSTQFTDTQYF. CDR3 bases: TGCGCCAGCAGTTCGACACAGTTCACAGATACGCAGTATTTT.

This chain links TRBV25-1 with TRBJ1-4; D uncertain. Trimming pared 2 bases from V and 11 bases from J, leaving 15 bases between. The germline V gene encodes CDR1 MGHDK and CDR2 SYGVNS. The CDR3 consists of 14 residues. CDR3 loop: CASSERQNQWKLFF. The CDR3 region has the DNA TGTGCCAGCAGTGAACGGCAGAACCAGTGGAAACTGTTTTTT.

A few counts support this clonotype. This sequence joins TRBV20-1 and TRBJ1-5; TRBD1 is a possible D gene (5 bases). Trimming removed 2 bases from V and 3 bases from J, with 14 bases in between. Germline V gene lookup returns CDR1 DFQATT and CDR2 SNEGSKA (reference sequence). This CDR3 region has 15 residues. The CDR3 sequence is CSARPGGGSNQPQHF. The CDR3 nucleotides are TGCAGTGCTAGACCTGGGGGAGGGTCCAATCAGCCCCAGCATTTT.

This chain uses TRBV27 with TRBJ1-1; 8 positions match TRBD1. Germline CDR1 reads MNHEY; CDR2 reads SMNVEV (reference sequence). The length of the CDR3 is 14 residues. V dropped 4 bases and J dropped 4; count of bases not matched to a gene: 5. In DNA, the CDR3 is TGTGCCAGCAGTTACCAGGGGGCCAGCACTGAAGCTTTCTTT. The encoded protein is CASSYQGASTEAFF.

This clonotype appeared many times. The chain has TRBV5-1 and TRBJ1-2; D may be TRBD1 (5 bases). The V end was cut by 0 bases, the J end by 2 bases, with 11 bases between. The CDR3 consists of 15 residues. Germline CDR1 and CDR2: SGHRS and YFSETQ. The CDR3 loop reads CASSLAAGKNYGYTF. CDR3 coding DNA: TGCGCCAGCAGCTTGGCGGCAGGGAAGAACTATGGCTACACCTTC.

This clonotype was seen a handful of times. This chain connects TRBV24-1 to TRBJ2-3; maybe TRBD1 (6 bases). Trimming took off 4 bases at V and 6 bases at J, with 13 bases between the two ends. The CDR3 runs 14 residues. CDR1 is KGHDR, CDR2 SFDVKD, per germline. CDR3 nucleotide sequence: TGTGCCACCAGTGAGTCTACAGGGCCTGATACGCAGTATTTT. Translation: CATSESTGPDTQYF.

The gene calls are TRBV7-9 and TRBJ1-2; 9 nucleotides line up with TRBD1. This CDR3 region has 16 residues. The V gene's germline CDR1 is SEHNR and CDR2 FQNEAQ (reference sequence). V dropped 4 bases and J dropped 6; count of bases not matched to a gene: 12. This CDR3 reads CASSSGQGIIIHGYTF. As DNA, the CDR3 is TGTGCCAGCAGCTCCGGACAGGGGATCATTATCCATGGCTACACCTTC.

The V call is TRBV27, the J call TRBJ2-7, with 11 bases matching TRBD2. Unmatched junction bases numbered 4, after V lost 3 bases and J lost 3 bases. This CDR3 has 15 amino acids. The germline gives CDR1 MNHEY, CDR2 SMNVEV (reference sequence). CDR3 amino acids: CASSFKTSGNYEQYF. The DNA for the CDR3 is TGTGCCAGCAGTTTTAAGACTAGCGGGAACTACGAGCAGTACTTC.

The chain joins TRBV12-3 or TRBV12-4 to TRBJ1-2; 11 positions match TRBD1. V lost 7 bases and J lost 3; bases outside the gene matches: 4. The CDR3 covers 14 residues. CDR3 loop: CASTRTGGDYGYTF. For the CDR3, the DNA is TGTGCCAGCACCAGGACAGGGGGCGACTATGGCTACACCTTC.

This clonotype has just a few counts. The chain employs TRBV27 and TRBJ2-1; 8 bases are shared with TRBD2. Looked up from germline, CDR1 is MNHEY and CDR2 is SMNVEV (reference sequence). The V segment lost 5 bases and the J segment 4 bases; nucleotides outside the gene matches: 13. The CDR3 runs 17 residues. The CDR3 spells CASSRPLSGDNYNEQFF. The DNA of the CDR3 is TGTGCCAGCAGTAGGCCCCTTAGCGGGGATAATTACAATGAGCAGTTCTTC.

This clonotype was seen only a few times. This sequence joins TRBV10-3 and TRBJ1-5; D not certain. The CDR3 is 12 residues long. V was pared by 0 bases and J by 6 bases, with 3 bases between. Germline assignment: CDR1 ENHRY and CDR2 SYGVKD. Here the CDR3 reads CAISESGQPQHF. CDR3 bases: TGTGCCATCAGTGAGTCGGGTCAGCCCCAGCATTTT.

This clonotype was detected only a few times. V is TRBV2 and J is TRBJ2-7; 10 bases map to TRBD1. CDR1 and CDR2 (germline): SNHLY, FYNNEI. The ends lost 4 bases at V and 7 bases at J; junction bases unmatched: 4. The CDR3 runs to 13 residues. CDR3 in DNA: TGTGCCAGCAGTGGACAGGGGGCGGGGGAGCAGTACTTC. Protein sequence: CASSGQGAGEQYF.

This clonotype has more than one count but fewer than ten. V and J are TRBV7-8 and TRBJ2-3, with D maybe TRBD2 (6 bases). This CDR3 comprises 15 residues. Trimming cost V 5 bases and J 2 bases, with 14 bases left between them. In germline, CDR1 is SGHVS, CDR2 FQNEAQ. The CDR3 loop is CASSPNSGFTDTQYF. CDR3 bases: TGTGCCAGCAGCCCCAATAGCGGATTCACAGATACGCAGTATTTT.

In this sample, this clonotype turned up a few times. The genes are TRBV12-3 or TRBV12-4 and TRBJ2-1; 8 bases agree with TRBD1. V trimming: 5 bases; J trimming: 4 bases; junction bases outside the gene matches: 7. This CDR3 has 15 amino acids. CDR3 DNA: TGTGCCAGCAGTCCGACAGGGGCCCTATACAATGAGCAGTTCTTC. Translated, it gives CASSPTGALYNEQFF.

This clonotype came up a few times. The chain links TRBV12-3 or TRBV12-4 to TRBJ1-2; 7 positions match TRBD1. V shed 10 bases and J 8 bases; nucleotides not matched to a gene: 13. CDR3 length equals 13 residues. The CDR3 loop is CATSGTARRGYTF. As DNA, the CDR3 is TGTGCCACGTCCGGGACAGCGCGGAGAGGCTACACCTTC.

The J gene is TRBJ2-5, the V gene TRBV12-3 or TRBV12-4; 12 bases fit TRBD2. The ends lost 6 bases at V and 8 bases at J; junction bases unmatched: 4. The CDR3 contains 13 residues. The CDR3: CASRGLAGSTQYF. CDR3 DNA sequence: TGTGCCAGCAGAGGACTAGCGGGGTCCACCCAGTACTTC.

Only a few counts were recorded for this clonotype. This chain uses TRBV5-1 with TRBJ1-1, with unresolved D. CDR3 length: 12 residues. Germline V lookup: CDR1 SGHRS, CDR2 YFSETQ. V lost 7 bases, J lost 2 bases, and 9 bases lay in between. The CDR3 loop reads CASGVFNTEAFF. The CDR3 DNA follows: TGCGCCAGCGGGGTTTTCAACACTGAAGCTTTCTTT.